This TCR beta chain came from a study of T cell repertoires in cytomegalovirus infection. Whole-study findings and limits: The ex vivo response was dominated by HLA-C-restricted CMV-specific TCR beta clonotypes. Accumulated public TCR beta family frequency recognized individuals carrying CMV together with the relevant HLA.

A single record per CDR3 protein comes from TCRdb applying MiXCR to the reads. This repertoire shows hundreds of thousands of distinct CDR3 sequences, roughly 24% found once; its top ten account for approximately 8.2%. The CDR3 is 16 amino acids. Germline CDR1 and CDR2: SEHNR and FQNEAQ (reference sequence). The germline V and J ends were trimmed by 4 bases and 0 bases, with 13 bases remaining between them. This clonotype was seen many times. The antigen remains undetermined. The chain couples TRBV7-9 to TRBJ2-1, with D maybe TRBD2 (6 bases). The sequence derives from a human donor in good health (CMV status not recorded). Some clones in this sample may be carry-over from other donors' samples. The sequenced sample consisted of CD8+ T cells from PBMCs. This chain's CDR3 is CASSSSWGVSYNEQFF. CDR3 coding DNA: TGTGCCAGCAGCTCATCCTGGGGGGTCTCCTACAATGAGCAGTTCTTC.